Shown below are 3 T cell receptor beta chains from a single sample sequenced in a study of regulatory T cells in long-lasting Graves disease. The time point was: persistent/refractory GD, antithyroid drugs over 5 years with positive TRAb. With RNA extracted from PBMCs as input, the TCR library was made. TCR beta libraries were built with iRepertoire HTBI primers and Arm-PCR of CDR3 regions. TCRdb reprocessed the multiplex PCR reads via MiXCR and lists one record per CDR3 protein. The sample has hundreds of thousands of distinct CDR3 sequences, less than 25% seen once; the top ten hold about 7.8%. The specimen comprised peripheral blood mononuclear cells (PBMCs), sampled when the disease was refractory, from a patient treated with antithyroid drugs. Source of these receptors: a female donor with Graves disease.

This clonotype was recorded a few times. A much bigger clone sits one base away, suggesting this may be a read error. The rearrangement links TRBV7-9 to TRBJ1-5; D gene uncertain. Germline CDR1 is SEHNR and CDR2 is FQNEAQ (reference sequence). Trimming removed 5 bases at V and 2 bases at J, with 7 bases between. The CDR3 spans 13 residues. The CDR3 loop is CASSANGNQPQHF. The CDR3 bases are TGTGCCAGCAGCGCTAATGGCAATCAGCCCCAGCATTTT.

This clonotype was seen more than once but under ten times. The chain recombines TRBV11-2 with TRBJ2-3; the match to TRBD2 covers 10 bases. The CDR3 runs to 15 residues. CDR1 and CDR2 from the germline V gene are SGHAT and FQNNGV. Trimming removed 5 bases from V and 3 bases from J; junction bases left unmatched: 5. CDR3 in amino acids: CASSDSGRPTDTQYF. DNA for the CDR3: TGTGCCAGCAGCGATAGCGGGAGGCCTACAGATACGCAGTATTTT.

This clonotype was found many times. The chain carries TRBV30 and TRBJ1-5; D gene ambiguous. Trimming left V 0 bases short and J 7 bases short, with 10 bases between. In germline, CDR1 is GTSNPN, CDR2 SVGIG (reference sequence). The CDR3 runs to 13 residues. The CDR3 reads CAWSVGQQQPQHF. The CDR3, as DNA: TGTGCCTGGAGTGTAGGTCAACAGCAGCCCCAGCATTTT.